Sequencing of this T cell receptor (beta chain) was carried out in a study of OX40 agonist ivuxolimab in advanced cancers. Study in general: Partial responses were achieved by three patients, one with hepatocellular carcinoma and two with cutaneous melanoma.

The CDR3 covers 12 residues. Germline CDR1 is MNHEY and CDR2 is SMNVEV (reference sequence). The V end lost 4 bases, the J end lost 12 bases, and 16 bases lay between the germline ends. Profiled with immunoSEQ multiplex PCR; TCRdb holds only in-frame clones, not every one. The sample shows 70,000 to 95,000 clones, roughly 93% of them seen only once. The study, taken as a whole, reports: Antigen targets of the expanded peripheral T cells went undetermined. Compared with CD4+, CD8+ T cells on average had more expanded clones.

Patients were ineligible given autoimmune disease history or systemic immunosuppression. Points on this clone: Its antigen is not known.

The V call is TRBV27, the J call TRBJ2-7; no clear D gene. This material consisted of CD4+ or CD8+ T cells sorted from blood, taken in a trial of the OX40 agonist ivuxolimab. The receptor was derived from an adult with an advanced solid tumor such as melanoma, head and neck, liver or kidney cancer. The CDR3 loop reads CASSSLTELLYF. The DNA of the CDR3 is TGTGCCAGCAGTTCTCTGACCGAACTGCTGTACTTC.